The 19 T cell receptor beta chains below all came from one sample that was sequenced in a study of T-cell reconstitution after alpha-beta-depleted transplantation in children. During its preparation, the TCRbeta library received unique molecular identifiers. TCRdb re-called the PCR reads through MiXCR, storing one row per CDR3 protein. The profile shows about 300,000 distinct CDR3 sequences, over 9.5% of them singletons. The sequenced sample was PBMCs, obtained before TCRalphabeta/CD19-depleted stem cell transplant. All receptors derive from a boy in the first two years of life with acute myeloid leukemia, due to receive a stem cell transplant.

This clonotype was recorded at least ten times. The rearrangement joins TRBV20-1 to TRBJ2-7; maybe TRBD2 (5 bases). The CDR3 extends over 16 amino acids. Trimming left V 1 base short and J 5 bases short, with 21 bases between. Germline V gene lookup returns CDR1 DFQATT and CDR2 SNEGSKA (reference sequence). The CDR3 region has the DNA TGCAGTGCTAGAGTCGCGGGCCTCCGCTGGTCTCACGAGCAGTACTTC. Translating gives CSARVAGLRWSHEQYF.

This clonotype was seen ten or more times. The chain joins TRBV5-1 to TRBJ1-1; no firm D call. CDR3 length: 15 amino acids. Germline CDR1 reads SGHRS; CDR2 reads YFSETQ. The V end lost 0 bases, the J end lost 1 base, and 10 bases lay between the germline ends. CDR3 nucleotide sequence: TGCGCCAGCAGCTTGGACGGGAGATCGAACACTGAAGCTTTCTTT. Translated, it gives CASSLDGRSNTEAFF. The full variable domain, in which reference TRBV5-1 and TRBJ1-1 provide the parts outside the CDR3, is KAGVTQTPRYLIKTRGQQVTLSCSPISGHRSVSWYQQTPGQGLQFLFEYFSETQRNKGNFPGRFSGRQFSNSRSEMNVSTLELGDSALYLCASSLDGRSNTEAFFGQGTRLTVV.

This clonotype was detected many times. This sequence joins TRBV5-1 and TRBJ2-2; the D gene is possibly TRBD1 (6 bases). Germline V gives CDR1 SGHRS, CDR2 YFSETQ. V shed 5 bases and J shed 3 bases, with 14 bases lying between them. This CDR3 is 15 amino acids long. CDR3 residues: CASRLGAGDTGELFF. As DNA, the CDR3 is TGCGCCAGCAGACTAGGTGCAGGGGACACCGGGGAGCTGTTTTTT.

This clonotype came up many times. V usage is TRBV7-3 and J usage is TRBJ2-1; possibly TRBD1 or TRBD2 for D (6 bases each). V was trimmed by 1 base and J by 7 bases, leaving 14 bases between them. The germline V gene encodes CDR1 SGHTA and CDR2 FQGTGA. This CDR3 is built from 15 residues. CDR3 nucleotide sequence: TGTGCCAGCAGCTTAAGTCCGGGGGCGGTTAATGAGCAGTTCTTC. It encodes CASSLSPGAVNEQFF.

This clonotype was seen ten or more times. V usage is TRBV28 and J usage is TRBJ2-7; possibly TRBD1 or TRBD2 for D (6 bases each). The V and J ends lost 6 bases and 0 bases respectively, with 15 bases between them. This CDR3 has 15 residues. Germline CDR1 MDHEN, CDR2 SYDVKM. The CDR3 reads CASSPAGGLSYEQYF. CDR3 nucleotides: TGTGCCAGCAGCCCCGCCGGGGGCCTCTCCTACGAGCAGTACTTC.

Many counts were recorded for this clonotype. J is TRBJ2-1 and V is TRBV28; 9 nucleotides align to TRBD2. Trimming at V came to 4 bases and at J to 3 bases, leaving 10 bases not matched to a gene. The CDR3 runs to 17 residues. CDR1 is MDHEN and CDR2 is SYDVKM in the germline V gene. CDR3 residues: CASSSRLAEKLYNEQFF. The CDR3 coding sequence is TGTGCCAGCAGTTCCCGACTAGCGGAAAAACTCTACAATGAGCAGTTCTTC.

This clonotype was seen at least ten times. The J gene is TRBJ2-5, the V gene TRBV5-5; D may be TRBD2 (6 bases). Between the trimmed V and J ends, which lost 2 bases and 5 bases, there was a span of 13 bases. The CDR3 extends over 14 amino acids. Germline CDR1 and CDR2: SGHKS and YYEKEE (reference sequence). In nucleotides, the CDR3 is TGTGCCAGCAGCTTCCGCGGGGCGGTGGAGACCCAGTACTTC. It is translated as CASSFRGAVETQYF.

This clonotype was counted ten times or more. The rearrangement links TRBV7-2 to TRBJ2-7, with 8 bases aligning to TRBD1. CDR3 length: 17 residues. Germline V lookup: CDR1 SGHTA, CDR2 FQGNSA. Germline trimming cut 3 bases from V and 2 bases from J; bases unmatched to any gene: 12. CDR3 nucleotides: TGTGCCAGCAGCTTCCTACAGGGGGGAGCTAGCGCCTACGAGCAGTACTTC. Residues: CASSFLQGGASAYEQYF.

Note on this clonotype: Possible read error: a much larger clone is one base away. The CDR3 is CASSLDRSEGYTF. CDR3 bases: TGTGCCAGCAGCTTAGATAGGAGTGAAGGCTACACCTTC. The rearrangement uses TRBV7-8 and TRBJ1-2; D gene uncertain. V was trimmed by 1 base and J by 8 bases, leaving 11 bases between them. CDR1 and CDR2 from the germline V gene are SGHVS and FQNEAQ. The CDR3 extends over 13 amino acids.

Of note for this clonotype: A read error may be the cause here, since a much bigger clone is one base away. V usage is TRBV5-1 and J usage is TRBJ1-2, with D uncertain. Trimming took off 4 bases at V and 2 bases at J, with 12 bases between the two ends. The CDR3 has 14 amino acids. Per germline, CDR1 SGHRS and CDR2 YFSETQ. The CDR3 bases are TGCGCCAGCAGCCCCGACGGACGGAACTATGGCTACACCTTC. Translated: CASSPDGRNYGYTF.

This clonotype has a count of ten or more. The chain recombines TRBV29-1 with TRBJ2-2, with a tentative D call TRBD1 (6 bases). V shed 6 bases and J shed 1 base, with 21 bases lying between them. Germline assignment: CDR1 SQVTM and CDR2 ANQGSEA. This CDR3 is 17 amino acids long. The CDR3 protein is CSVKRQDSNLNTGELFF. CDR3 DNA sequence: TGCAGCGTCAAGAGACAGGACAGTAATCTGAACACCGGGGAGCTGTTTTTT.

V and J are TRBV20-1 and TRBJ1-2; the D is unclear. V gave up 1 base and J gave up 4 bases, with 13 bases separating them. Germline CDR1 DFQATT, CDR2 SNEGSKA (reference sequence). The CDR3 runs 14 residues. The CDR3: CSARVSGNFYGYTF. In DNA form, the CDR3 reads TGCAGTGCTAGAGTTTCAGGAAACTTCTATGGCTACACCTTC.

The chain links TRBV29-1 to TRBJ1-3; no definite D call. With 0 bases removed from V and 0 bases from J, the gap between germline ends came to 3 bases. CDR3 length: 13 amino acids. Germline-derived CDR1 and CDR2 are SQVTM and ANQGSEA. The CDR3 loop is CSVEESSGNTIYF. For the CDR3, the DNA is TGCAGCGTTGAAGAGAGCTCTGGAAACACCATATATTTT.

The gene calls are TRBV20-1 and TRBJ2-5, with TRBD2 matching over 9 bases. From germline, CDR1 is DFQATT and CDR2 SNEGSKA (reference sequence). J lost 6 bases, V lost 3 bases, and 14 bases had no gene match. There are 16 residues in the CDR3. The CDR3 nucleotides read TGCAGTGCTAGGATAGGTACTAGCGGGTCACGGAAGACCCAGTACTTC. Translating gives CSARIGTSGSRKTQYF.

This clonotype was detected ten times or more. The J gene is TRBJ2-7, the V gene TRBV27; TRBD2 matches at 11 bases. CDR3 length: 15 amino acids. Germline V CDR1 and CDR2: MNHEY, SMNVEV (reference sequence). Trimming at V came to 5 bases and at J to 7 bases, leaving 10 bases not matched to a gene. This chain's CDR3 is CASSIIAGGPREQYF. The DNA for the CDR3 is TGTGCCAGCAGTATTATAGCGGGAGGGCCAAGAGAGCAGTACTTC.

This clonotype occurred many times. This sequence joins TRBV4-3 and TRBJ2-7, with 7 bases that match TRBD1. Looked up from germline, CDR1 is LGHNA and CDR2 is YSLEER. CDR3 size: 15 residues. Trimming took 1 base from V and 6 from J; bases not matched to a gene: 9. CDR3 DNA sequence: TGCGCCAGCAGCCAAGGACAGGGATATTCCGGCGAGCAGTACTTC. Its translation: CASSQGQGYSGEQYF.

This clonotype was picked up many times. The J gene is TRBJ1-2, the V gene TRBV10-3, with D maybe TRBD1 (5 bases). Germline CDR1 ENHRY, CDR2 SYGVKD. V lost 0 bases and J lost 7, with 12 bases in between. The CDR3 contains 14 residues. CDR3 amino acids: CAISESTRAGGYTF. CDR3 nucleotides: TGTGCCATCAGTGAGTCGACCAGGGCGGGTGGCTACACCTTC.

The chain combines TRBV28 with TRBJ2-7, with D possibly being TRBD1 (6 bases). The germline gives CDR1 MDHEN, CDR2 SYDVKM. Trimming shortened V by 3 bases and J by 0 bases, and 12 bases separated the two germline ends. CDR3 length: 15 amino acids. This chain's CDR3 is CASSLWGQLSYEQYF. The CDR3 bases are TGTGCCAGCAGTTTGTGGGGGCAGCTCTCCTACGAGCAGTACTTC.

The chain carries TRBV20-1 and TRBJ2-5, with 7 bases matching TRBD2. This CDR3 contains 18 residues. CDR1 and CDR2 from the germline V gene are DFQATT and SNEGSKA (reference sequence). Trimming at V came to 0 bases and at J to 2 bases, leaving 15 bases not matched to a gene. Here the CDR3 reads CSARDLAGLAAIQETQYF. The DNA of the CDR3 is TGCAGTGCTAGAGATCTCGCAGGTCTAGCGGCAATTCAAGAGACCCAGTACTTC.